The text below deals with one TCR beta chain. V lost 5 bases and J lost 8; bases outside the gene matches: 6. Germline lookup yields CDR1 MDHEN and CDR2 SYDVKM. This CDR3 is built from 16 residues. This specimen comes from a study of control samples from healthy donors and cancer patients. Sequencing was performed with immunoSEQ multiplex PCR; in TCRdb, only in-frame clones are kept and a portion is missing. The sample yields under 200,000 clones, roughly nine tenths seen once. Source material: blood. The clonotype originates from a woman in her twenties or thirties in good health. This sequence joins TRBV28 and TRBJ2-2; 15 bases fit TRBD2. CDR3: CASSPRGTSGRGELFF. The CDR3 DNA follows: TGTGCCAGCAGTCCCCGGGGGACTAGCGGGAGGGGGGAGCTGTTTTTT.